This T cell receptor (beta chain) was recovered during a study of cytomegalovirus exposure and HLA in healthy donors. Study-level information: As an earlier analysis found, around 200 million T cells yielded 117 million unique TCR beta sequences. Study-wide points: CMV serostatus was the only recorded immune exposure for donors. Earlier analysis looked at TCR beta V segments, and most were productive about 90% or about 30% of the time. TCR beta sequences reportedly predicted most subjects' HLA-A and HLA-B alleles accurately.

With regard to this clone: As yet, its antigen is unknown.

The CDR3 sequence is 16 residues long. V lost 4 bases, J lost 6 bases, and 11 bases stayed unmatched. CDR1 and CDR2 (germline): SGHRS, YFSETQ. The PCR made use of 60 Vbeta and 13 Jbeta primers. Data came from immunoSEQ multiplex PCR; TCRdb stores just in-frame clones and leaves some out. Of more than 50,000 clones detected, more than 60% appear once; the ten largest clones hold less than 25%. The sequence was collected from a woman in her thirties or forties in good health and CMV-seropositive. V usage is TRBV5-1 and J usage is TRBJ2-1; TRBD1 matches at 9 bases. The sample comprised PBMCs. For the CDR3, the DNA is TGCGCCAGCAGCGCCCCCGGGACAGGGTTAGGCAATGAGCAGTTCTTC. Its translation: CASSAPGTGLGNEQFF.